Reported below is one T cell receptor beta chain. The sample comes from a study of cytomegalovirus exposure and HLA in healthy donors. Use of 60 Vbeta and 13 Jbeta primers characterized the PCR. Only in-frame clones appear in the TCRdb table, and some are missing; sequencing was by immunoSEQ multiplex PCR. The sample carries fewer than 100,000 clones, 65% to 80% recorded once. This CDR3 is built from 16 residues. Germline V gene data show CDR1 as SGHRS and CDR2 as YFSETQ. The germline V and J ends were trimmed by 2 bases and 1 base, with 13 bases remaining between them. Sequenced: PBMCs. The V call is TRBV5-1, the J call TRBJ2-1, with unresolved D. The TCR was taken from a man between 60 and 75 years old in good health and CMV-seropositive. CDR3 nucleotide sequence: TGCGCCAGCAGCTTAGGCCCCGGGTTTTCCTACAATGAGCAGTTCTTC. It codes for CASSLGPGFSYNEQFF.